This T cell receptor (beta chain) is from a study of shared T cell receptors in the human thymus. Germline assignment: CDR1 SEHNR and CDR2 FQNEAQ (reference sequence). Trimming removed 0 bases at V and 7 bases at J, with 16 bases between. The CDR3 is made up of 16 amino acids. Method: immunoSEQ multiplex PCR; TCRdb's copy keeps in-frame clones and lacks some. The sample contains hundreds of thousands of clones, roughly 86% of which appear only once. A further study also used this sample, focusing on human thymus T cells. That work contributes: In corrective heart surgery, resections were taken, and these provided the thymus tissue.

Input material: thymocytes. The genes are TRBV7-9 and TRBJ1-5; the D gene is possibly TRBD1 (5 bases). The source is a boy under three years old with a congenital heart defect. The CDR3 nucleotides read TGTGCCAGCAGCTTAGCGCGGCAGGGCGAGATCCAGCCCCAGCATTTT. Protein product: CASSLARQGEIQPQHF.